This T cell receptor (beta chain) originates from a study of metastatic and nonmetastatic thyroid tumors. No treatment of any kind had been given to any patient before thyroid surgery. CDR1 is SGHRS, CDR2 YFSETQ, per germline. The V end lost 0 bases, the J end lost 4 bases, and 20 bases lay between the germline ends. CDR3 size: 18 residues. In the source study's methods: In papillary thyroid cancer, a distant-metastasis classifier was built using CDR3 differences across clinicopathological groups. TCRdb re-clonotyped the PCR reads via MiXCR. The V and J calls and clone size are TCRdb's, not the authors'. The data show approximately 40,000 clones, with 11% seen just once and roughly 25% held by the top ten. This clone appeared many times.

The source material was blood. This receptor was identified in a female donor with papillary thyroid cancer or a benign thyroid nodule (not recorded which). Some clones in this sample may be carry-over from other donors' samples. The chain has TRBV5-1 and TRBJ1-3; D unresolved. As DNA, the CDR3 is TGCGCCAGCAGCTTGGGATTAGGCGGCGGAAACCTAGGAAACACCATATATTTT. It codes for CASSLGLGGGNLGNTIYF. The variable domain in full, with the rest retrieved from reference TRBV5-1 and TRBJ1-3, is KAGVTQTPRYLIKTRGQQVTLSCSPISGHRSVSWYQQTPGQGLQFLFEYFSETQRNKGNFPGRFSGRQFSNSRSEMNVSTLELGDSALYLCASSLGLGGGNLGNTIYFGEGSWLTVV.